Described below is a single T cell receptor beta chain sequence and its context. The antigen is undetermined. The beta constant-region primer was an equimolar mix of two oligonucleotides covering TRBC1 and TRBC2. Four rounds of PCR amplified the ligated cDNA using nested alpha and beta constant-region primers plus SP2. Each CDR3 protein is one row after TCRdb ran MiXCR on the UMI-ligation and nested PCR reads. This sample has 120,000 to 150,000 distinct CDR3 sequences; about 20% occur once, and the top ten carry 0.09% to 0.13%. The CDR3 is 14 residues long. Germline loops: CDR1 DFQATT, CDR2 SNEGSKA (reference sequence). V was clipped by 2 bases and J by 2 bases, with 10 bases between them. The sample is drawn from a study of naive and memory T cell subsets. The study, taken as a whole, reports: Especially in CD8 cells, naive repertoires contained a few larger clonotypes, possibly CD45RA-re-expressing memory cells.

Source material: naive CD4+ T cells from blood. The sequence was obtained from a human donor in good health. The rearrangement uses TRBV20-1 and TRBJ2-1; D gene unclear. The CDR3 DNA reads as TGCAGTGCTAGATCCTCACGCACCTACAATGAGCAGTTCTTC. This sequence encodes CSARSSRTYNEQFF.